The clone carrying this TCR beta chain was observed a handful of times. The sample comes from a study of shared clonotypes between healthy human individuals. Study overall: Donors consisted of two women and a few men between 18 and 49.

TCRdb's copy holds only in-frame clones and misses some; the assay was immunoSEQ multiplex PCR. The repertoire holds roughly 95,000 clones, with approximately 51% as singletons. Germline CDR1 reads MDHEN; CDR2 reads SYDVKM. The CDR3 runs 14 residues. The ends were cut back, 5 bases at V and 0 bases at J, with 10 bases in the middle. The clonotype comes from a middle-aged woman in good health. Some clones in this sample may be carry-over from other donors' samples. The chain couples TRBV28 to TRBJ1-1; D is possibly TRBD1 (5 bases). Input material: PBMCs. This chain's CDR3 is CASSGRDMNTEAFF. For the CDR3, the DNA is TGTGCCAGCAGTGGCAGGGATATGAACACTGAAGCTTTCTTT.